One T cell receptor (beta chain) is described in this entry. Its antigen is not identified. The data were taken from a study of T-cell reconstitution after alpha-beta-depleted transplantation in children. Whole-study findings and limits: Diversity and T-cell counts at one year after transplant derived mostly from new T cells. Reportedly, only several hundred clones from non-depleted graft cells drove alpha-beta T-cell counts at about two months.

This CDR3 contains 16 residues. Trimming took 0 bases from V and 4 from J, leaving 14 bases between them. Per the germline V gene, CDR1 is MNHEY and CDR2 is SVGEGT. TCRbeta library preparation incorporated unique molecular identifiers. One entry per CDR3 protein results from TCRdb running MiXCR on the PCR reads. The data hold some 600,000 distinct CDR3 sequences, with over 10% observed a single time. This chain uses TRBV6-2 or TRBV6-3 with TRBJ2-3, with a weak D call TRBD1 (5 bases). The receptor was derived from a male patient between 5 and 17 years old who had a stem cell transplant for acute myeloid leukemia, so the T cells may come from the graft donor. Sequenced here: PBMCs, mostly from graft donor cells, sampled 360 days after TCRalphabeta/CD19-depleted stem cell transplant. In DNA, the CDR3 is TGTGCCAGCAGTTACTCGTTAGGGGCAGTGGCAGATACGCAGTATTTT. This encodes CASSYSLGAVADTQYF.